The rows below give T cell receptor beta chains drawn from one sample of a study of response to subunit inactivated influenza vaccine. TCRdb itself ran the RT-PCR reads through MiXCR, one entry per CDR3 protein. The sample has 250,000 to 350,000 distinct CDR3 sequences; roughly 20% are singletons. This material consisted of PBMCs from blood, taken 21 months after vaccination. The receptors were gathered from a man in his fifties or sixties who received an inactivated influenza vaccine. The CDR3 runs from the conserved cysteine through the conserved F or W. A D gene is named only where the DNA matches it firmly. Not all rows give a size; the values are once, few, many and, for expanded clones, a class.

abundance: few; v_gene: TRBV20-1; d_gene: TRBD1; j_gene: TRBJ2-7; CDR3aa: CSARKTGTGGYEQYF; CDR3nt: TGCAGTGCTAGGAAGACCGGGACAGGGGGCTACGAGCAGTACTTC
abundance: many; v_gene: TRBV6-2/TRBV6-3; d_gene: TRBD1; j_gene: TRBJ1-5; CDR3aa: CASSYETGGHQPQHF; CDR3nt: TGTGCCAGCAGTTACGAGACAGGGGGCCATCAGCCCCAGCATTTT
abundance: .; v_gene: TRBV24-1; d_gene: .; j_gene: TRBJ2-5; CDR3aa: CATSDLSEHQETQYF; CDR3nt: TGTGCCACCAGTGATTTGTCGGAACACCAAGAGACCCAGTACTTC
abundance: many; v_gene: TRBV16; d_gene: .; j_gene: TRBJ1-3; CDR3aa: CASSQRRGGGNTIYF; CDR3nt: TGTGCCAGCAGCCAAAGGAGGGGTGGAGGAAACACCATATATTTT
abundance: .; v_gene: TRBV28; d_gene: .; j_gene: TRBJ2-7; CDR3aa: CASTPGGAFYEQYF; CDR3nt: TGTGCCAGCACCCCCGGCGGAGCTTTTTACGAGCAGTACTTC
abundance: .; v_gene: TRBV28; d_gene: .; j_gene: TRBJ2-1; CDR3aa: CASSLMPDRGKFF; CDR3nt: TGTGCCAGCAGTTTAATGCCCGACAGAGGGAAGTTCTTC
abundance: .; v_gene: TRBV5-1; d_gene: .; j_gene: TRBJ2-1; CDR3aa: CASSESDPSSYNEQFF; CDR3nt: TGCGCCAGCAGCGAATCTGACCCGAGCTCCTACAATGAGCAGTTCTTC
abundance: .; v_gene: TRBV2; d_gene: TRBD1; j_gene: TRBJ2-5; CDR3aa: CASSALAGGQETQYF; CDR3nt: TGTGCCAGCAGTGCATTGGCAGGGGGCCAAGAGACCCAGTACTTC
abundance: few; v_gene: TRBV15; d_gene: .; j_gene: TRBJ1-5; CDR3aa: CATSRGRVDNQPQHF; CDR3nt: TGTGCCACCAGCAGAGGTAGGGTGGACAATCAGCCCCAGCATTTT
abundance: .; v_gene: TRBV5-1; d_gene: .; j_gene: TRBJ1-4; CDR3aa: CASSFSDGSEKLFF; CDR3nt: TGCGCCAGCAGCTTCTCAGATGGGAGTGAAAAACTGTTTTTT
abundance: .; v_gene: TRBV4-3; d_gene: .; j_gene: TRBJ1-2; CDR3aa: CASSQDVALYGYTF; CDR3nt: TGCGCCAGCAGCCAAGATGTTGCATTATATGGCTACACCTTC
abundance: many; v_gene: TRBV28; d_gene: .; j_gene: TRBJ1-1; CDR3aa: CASSQHGTAGTEAFF; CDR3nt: TGTGCCAGCAGCCAGCATGGGACGGCGGGCACTGAAGCTTTCTTT
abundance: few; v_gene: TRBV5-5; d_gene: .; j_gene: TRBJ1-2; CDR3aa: CASSLGLLSYTF; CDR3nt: TGTGCCAGCAGCTTGGGCCTTTTGAGCTACACCTTC
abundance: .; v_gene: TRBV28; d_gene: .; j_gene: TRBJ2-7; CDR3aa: CASSLSGLSAPQGYEQYF; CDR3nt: TGTGCCAGCAGTTTATCCGGTTTGTCAGCCCCTCAGGGGTACGAGCAGTACTTC
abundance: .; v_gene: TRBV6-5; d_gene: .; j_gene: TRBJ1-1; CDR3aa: CASSYAGVSKAEAFF; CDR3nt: TGTGCCAGCAGTTACGCGGGGGTATCTAAGGCTGAAGCTTTCTTT
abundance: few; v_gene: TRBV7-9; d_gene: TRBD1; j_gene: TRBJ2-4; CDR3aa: CASSLAPGQGTKNIQYF; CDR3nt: TGTGCCAGCAGCTTAGCTCCGGGACAGGGAACCAAAAACATTCAGTACTTC
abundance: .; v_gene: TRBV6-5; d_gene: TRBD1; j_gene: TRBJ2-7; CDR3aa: CASSYSSGTGVHEQYF; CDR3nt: TGTGCCAGCAGTTACTCGTCCGGGACAGGGGTACACGAGCAGTACTTC
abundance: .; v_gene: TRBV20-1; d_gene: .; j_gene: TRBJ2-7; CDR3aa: CSARLPGYYEQYF; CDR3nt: TGCAGTGCTAGATTGCCAGGGTACTACGAGCAGTACTTC
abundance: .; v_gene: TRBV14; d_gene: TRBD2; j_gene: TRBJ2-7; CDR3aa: CASSQVTSGGYFF; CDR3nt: TGTGCCAGCAGCCAAGTAACTAGCGGGGGTTACTTCTTC
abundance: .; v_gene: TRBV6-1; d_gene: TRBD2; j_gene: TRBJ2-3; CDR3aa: CATGRRTSNTDTQYF; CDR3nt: TGTGCCACCGGGAGGCGGACTAGCAACACAGATACGCAGTATTTT
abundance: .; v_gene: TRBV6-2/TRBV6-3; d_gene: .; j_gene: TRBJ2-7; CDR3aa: CASSYNFYEQYF; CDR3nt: TGTGCCAGCAGTTACAACTTCTACGAGCAGTACTTC
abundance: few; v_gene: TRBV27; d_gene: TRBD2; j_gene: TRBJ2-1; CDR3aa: CASSTTSGRASYNEQFF; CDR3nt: TGTGCCAGCAGCACGACTAGCGGGAGGGCATCCTACAATGAGCAGTTCTTC
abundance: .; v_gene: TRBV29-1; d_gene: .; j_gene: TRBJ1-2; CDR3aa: CSASDVSGSYTF; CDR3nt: TGCAGCGCTAGCGACGTGAGTGGGAGCTACACCTTC
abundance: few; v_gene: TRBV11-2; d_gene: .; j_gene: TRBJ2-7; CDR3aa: CASSLDLTGLAYEQYF; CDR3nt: TGTGCCAGCAGCTTAGATCTCACAGGGTTGGCCTACGAGCAGTACTTC
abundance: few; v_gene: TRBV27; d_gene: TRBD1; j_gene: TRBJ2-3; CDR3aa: CASSYRDRAADTQYF; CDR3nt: TGTGCCAGCAGTTACCGGGACAGGGCGGCAGATACGCAGTATTTT